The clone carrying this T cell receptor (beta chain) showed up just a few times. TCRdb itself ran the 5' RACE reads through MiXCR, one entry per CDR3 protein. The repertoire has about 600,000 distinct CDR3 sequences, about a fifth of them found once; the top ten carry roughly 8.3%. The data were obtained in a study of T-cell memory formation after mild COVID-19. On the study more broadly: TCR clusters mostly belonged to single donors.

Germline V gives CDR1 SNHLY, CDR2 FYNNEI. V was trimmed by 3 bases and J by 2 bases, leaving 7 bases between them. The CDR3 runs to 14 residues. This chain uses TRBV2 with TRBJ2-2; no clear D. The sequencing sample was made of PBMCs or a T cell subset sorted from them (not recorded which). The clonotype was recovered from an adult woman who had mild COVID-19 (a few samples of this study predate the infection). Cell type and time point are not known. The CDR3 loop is CASSDWGNTGELFF. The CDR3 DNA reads TGTGCCAGCAGTGATTGGGGAAACACCGGGGAGCTGTTTTTT.